The clone carrying this T cell receptor (beta chain) was seen a handful of times. Followed over time, Seattle patients had been enrolled while infection was active. The data derive from a study of blood T cell repertoires in COVID-19. About the research overall: From the United States, Italy and Spain came samples of acute and convalescent COVID-19. Nucleic acid was either cDNA or gDNA, and it came from T cells, B-cell-depleted T cells, or PBMCs.

Germline values: CDR1 MDHEN, CDR2 SYDVKM. The CDR3 extends over 15 amino acids. J gave up 4 bases and V 4 bases, and 7 bases lay outside the gene matches. In the original processing: Reference gene primers were amplified, and this amplification served to estimate nucleated cell counts. Generated by immunoSEQ multiplex PCR, the TCRdb table keeps only in-frame clones and is missing some. The V and J calls and clone size come from that table; D and trimming were worked out from the DNA. Of approximately 350,000 clones in the sample, roughly 90% were seen once. The sequenced material came from peripheral blood. This chain uses TRBV28 with TRBJ2-1, with TRBD2 matching over 7 bases. The clonotype was recovered from a woman in her seventies with COVID-19, enrolled during active disease. CDR3 region: CASSSPGGMYNEQFF. The CDR3 DNA reads TGTGCCAGCAGTTCCCCGGGGGGAATGTACAATGAGCAGTTCTTC.